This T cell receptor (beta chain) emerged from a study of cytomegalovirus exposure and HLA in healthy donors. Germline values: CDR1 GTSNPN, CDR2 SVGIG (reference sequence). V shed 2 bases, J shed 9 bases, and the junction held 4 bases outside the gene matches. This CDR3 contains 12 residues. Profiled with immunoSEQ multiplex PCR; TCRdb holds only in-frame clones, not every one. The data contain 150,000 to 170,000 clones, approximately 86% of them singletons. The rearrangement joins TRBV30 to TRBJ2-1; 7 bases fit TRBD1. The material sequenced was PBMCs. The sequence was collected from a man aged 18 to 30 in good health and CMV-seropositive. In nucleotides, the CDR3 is TGTGCCTGGAGTATAGGGGGCAGTGAGCAGTTCTTC. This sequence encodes CAWSIGGSEQFF.